This T cell receptor (beta chain) was captured in a study of long-term antiretroviral therapy in people with HIV. The authors ran the immunoSEQ assay, v3.0, at survey level. TCRdb keeps only in-frame clones here, not all; method: immunoSEQ multiplex PCR. This sample has about 11,000 clones, with about 89% found just once. Notes on this clone: What it binds is unknown.

Findings and limits, study-wide: Clones with expansion before ART led the repertoire at all time points. It was observed that HIV repertoires exhibited narrower CDR3 length ranges than controls.

The V and J ends lost 5 bases and 3 bases respectively, with 17 bases between them. The CDR3 has 15 amino acids. Germline V CDR1 and CDR2: SEHNR, FQNEAQ (reference sequence). The source material was unsorted PBMCs, sampled 0.2 years before starting antiretroviral therapy. The sequence was obtained from a woman between 35 and 50 years old with HIV. This chain links TRBV7-9 with TRBJ2-7, with D perhaps given as TRBD1 or TRBD2 (5 bases each). CDR3 DNA sequence: TGTGCCAGCAGCCGCGCCCCGGGACCCCTCTACGAGCAGTACTTC. Protein product: CASSRAPGPLYEQYF.